Given below is one TCR beta chain in context. Its antigen has not been determined. There are no base qualities to consult, and no much larger clone falls within one base. These data come from a study of T cells in Graves' hyperthyroidism and ophthalmopathy (dated by TCRdb to about 2019). General notes on the study: Peripheral blood was sampled at the time of initial diagnosis, prior to any treatment. TCR V-J signatures able to tell the groups apart were searched for in a discovery cohort of 90 to 100 patients, of whom around 43 had Graves' ophthalmopathy and around 58 had stable Graves' hyperthyroidism. An independent validation cohort of some 18 hyperthyroidism patients and approximately 15 patients who later progressed to ophthalmopathy tested prospective prediction of ophthalmopathy. For training and testing, the 80 to 100 patients in the discovery cohort were randomly divided in a 7:3 ratio. In several Graves' hyperthyroidism patients, the study also compared T-cell repertoires from thyroid tissue with T-cell repertoires from blood. After blood sampling, hyperthyroidism patients were treated with methimazole at a starting dose of 30 mg daily, and ophthalmopathy patients were treated with high-dose intravenous methylprednisolone. The paper describes TCR Vbeta CDR3 sequencing of 120 to 150 peripheral blood samples, made up of 40 to 45 ophthalmopathy patients, over 70 hyperthyroidism patients and around 17 progressor patients. The full study reports these points: No statistical method was used to fix the sample size in advance, and group allocation was not hidden from the investigators. A 13 V-J signature model separated ophthalmopathy from stable hyperthyroidism, with around 88% sensitivity and roughly 81% specificity in cross-validation and 80%/75% in testing. Most expanded thyroid clonotypes (frequency above 0.001) were also detected in blood, suggesting blood repertoires may reflect thyroid immune responses. In validation, the model predicted progression to ophthalmopathy a median of about 6.8 months before onset, with about 71% sensitivity and 72.22% specificity.

Moderately to severely active disease, a Clinical Activity Score of at least 3, a NOSPECS grade of at least 4, and a duration under 3 months were present in ophthalmopathy patients. The study excluded patients with uncontrolled infections, other autoimmune diseases, pregnancy or lactation. Clinical symptoms, serum thyroxine and TRAb, thyroid ultrasound, and orbital computed tomography formed the basis for the diagnoses. PBMCs were separated from approximately 10 ml of fresh peripheral blood using Ficoll-Paque density gradient centrifugation. Total RNA was extracted with Trizol reagent, and quality was checked on an Agilent 2100 Bioanalyzer. From its cysteine to its phenylalanine, the CDR3 spans 15 amino acids. Of the read, only the CDR3 DNA is kept; its 45 bases are in frame from base 1. Trimming leaves V shorter by 0 bases and J shorter by 5 bases, with the junction holding 5 bases beyond the gene matches. CDR1 and CDR2 are drawn from the germline V gene: SGHRS, YFSETQ.

Amplification of TCR beta CDR3 regions was carried out from RNA transcripts. For the first round of RT-PCR on the TCR CDR3, the HTBI primer set was used together with the Qiagen OneStep RT-PCR kit. A second multiplex PCR round built the libraries, followed by size selection and purification. The libraries were sequenced on an Illumina HiSeq2000 using paired-end 100 bp reads. Per the authors' processing: SOAPnuke was used to process the raw data, throwing out any read that contained adapters or uncalled bases, had a mean Phred below 15, or lacked an exact constant-primer or identifier match. COPE v1.2.5 was used to merge high-quality paired reads, and clonotypes were defined as unique nucleotide sequences. Clonotypes were aligned to IMGT TRBV, TRBD and TRBJ reference segments using MiTCR v1.1. Analysis was restricted to V-J combinations with a frequency above 0.0001, which covered roughly 99% of repertoires. A TCS score was defined as the ratio of F50 (clonal expansion) to E x V (chaos), with BLOSUM62-based TCRdist applied between CDR3 peptides within each V-J. Welch's t-statistics and random forest reduced roughly 540 V-J features to 13, which were used in a naive Bayes classifier (R e1071). In TCRdb, the public reads were trimmed at Q25 with fastp and aligned with MiXCR, with productive beta chains retained. For every CDR3 protein sequence, its rows merge into one entry that carries the most common genes and DNA. TCRdb, not the authors, supplied the V and J calls. The sample table shows 500,000 to 550,000 distinct CDR3 sequences, and 15% to 20% are seen once. Of the sample, approximately 48% falls within the top ten clones.

The receptor chain draws on TRBV5-1 and TRBJ1-5, and 7 junction bases match TRBD1. The sequence came from a middle-aged man with Graves' ophthalmopathy. The sample consisted of blood. The sequence in DNA is TGCGCCAGCAGCTTGGAGGGACAGCCGGATCAGCCCCAGCATTTT. Its product reads: CASSLEGQPDQPQHF.